This TCR beta chain was sequenced during a study of blood T cell repertoires in COVID-19 (dated by TCRdb to 2019 to 2021). Notes on the research overall: Collaborator samples came from the United States, Italy and Spain and covered acute and convalescent phases of COVID-19. Deeply sampled blood TCRbeta repertoires from subjects exposed to, actively infected with, or recovered from COVID-19 were included in the dataset. The sample metadata nearly always contained a de-identified subject ID, COVID-19 status, age in years and sex. Samples were obtained from the ongoing ImmuneRACE study (first 160 participants) and from about 1,300 subjects provided by 6 global collaborators. The repertoires were released in a freely available public database meant as a resource for research on the immune response to SARS-CoV-2. The material from the prospective study consisted of cDNA or gDNA derived from T cells, B-cell-depleted T cells, or PBMCs. Where available, HLA class I and class II types were obtained from metadata supplied by the sample provider rather than from assay-based typing. The full study reports these points: The amount of clinical and demographic metadata varied by source and participant and was provided uncurated.

Participants in the prospective study were aged roughly 18 to 89 years, lived in over 20 United States geographic areas, and enrolled through a virtual design. In the prospective study, cohorts were assigned on the basis of participant-reported clinical history obtained from a screening survey and a study questionnaire. ImmuneRACE Cohort 3 recovered participants were defined by two consecutive negative NP/OP PCR tests, healthcare professional clearance, or symptom resolution. Each participant in the prospective study had whole blood, serum and a nasopharyngeal or oropharyngeal swab collected by mobile phlebotomists. Additional blood draws and questionnaires over an approximately 2-month period could optionally be provided by prospective study participants. Blood samples from the prospective study were shipped frozen or at room temperature prior to DNA extraction. V ends up 0 bases short and J 5 bases short, with an unmatched junction base count of 5. In the germline V gene (reference sequence), CDR1 corresponds to MNHEY and CDR2 to SMNVEV. From its cysteine to its phenylalanine, the CDR3 spans 15 amino acids. The CDR3 DNA has 45 bases and is translated from base 1.

TCRbeta CDR3 regions were amplified from genomic DNA using the immunoSEQ Assay, a bias-controlled multiplex PCR. Turning to the authors' computational methods: Within the assay, amplification of reference gene primers was used to estimate how many nucleated cells each sample contained. Sequence reads were collapsed and filtered to measure the absolute abundance of every unique TCRbeta CDR3 rearrangement. Productive Simpson clonality was computed per sample as the square root of Simpson's diversity index over productive rearrangements. Sourced from immuneACCESS, this table was stored by TCRdb with only in-frame sequences that have V and J called. A share of the clones is absent; for the studies checked, an unresolved V gene accounts for under half, and the remainder has no known explanation. V and J calls and clone size are as listed in that table; D and trimming were resolved from the DNA. The sample yields about 250,000 clones; approximately 90% were counted once. The biggest ten clones account for approximately 1.7% of the sample.

Concerning this clone: Its antigen is not yet known. No base-level quality is on record; no much larger clone is a single base apart.

The rearrangement combines TRBV27 with TRBJ1-2; TRBD1 lines up with 8 middle nucleotides. The TCR was taken from a man in his forties who had recovered from COVID-19. The sample comprised PBMCs or T cells enriched from blood (not recorded which). The nucleotide sequence reads TGTGCCAGCAGTTTATCAAGGACAGGGAGGTATGGCTACACCTTC. This codes for CASSLSRTGRYGYTF.